This T cell receptor (beta chain) appears in the sequencing data of a study of a mutant IDH1 vaccine in newly diagnosed glioma listed by TCRdb under 2021. With respect to the entire study: Patients were given eight vaccinations, in weeks 1, 3, 5, 7, 11, 15, 19 and 23, which matched visits V03 through V10. Vaccination started 4-6 weeks after radiotherapy alone, or was given together with temozolomide cycles in the groups whose treatment included chemotherapy. Of the approximately 30 treated patients, 62.5% were male and about 40% were female, and a mean age of roughly 37 years was recorded. Prior to enrollment, standard therapy consisting of radiotherapy alone, temozolomide alone, or radiochemotherapy with temozolomide had been administered to patients, with the combination being received by most patients. Peripheral blood was collected at six visits: V03 (baseline), V05, V07, V10, V12 and V13. For exploratory analyses, longitudinal TCRB deep sequencing was carried out in around 24 treated patients wherever samples were available. Results the study describes overall, beyond this receptor: Changes in the top peripheral T cell clonotypes picked up by TCRB sequencing did not appear to be linked to pseudoprogression. The authors stated that sample limitations prevented analyses of patient blood samples from being reproduced. Vaccine-induced immune responses across multiple MHC alleles were detected in approximately 93% of patients. Availability determined which PBMC samples were chosen for TCRB deep sequencing.

On this clone: The antigen it binds to is not known. No much larger clone exists at a distance of one base, and base qualities are not known.

The method behind the library was the immunoSEQ multiplex PCR assay. The hsTCRB Kit was used according to the manufacturer's protocol to amplify rearranged TCR beta chain sequences. TCRB libraries were sequenced on an Illumina MiSeq. Under the source paper's analysis protocol: The kit vendor's proprietary platform handled demultiplexing, trimming and gene mapping. Entries here come from immuneACCESS through TCRdb and include only in-frame sequences with V and J called. Some clones fail to appear in such tables; in the studies checked, an unresolved V gene covers under half of the shortfall, and the cause of the remainder is unknown. V and J calls and clone size are given by that table; D and trimming were obtained from the DNA. The table for this sample lists 70,000 to 95,000 clones; 85% to 90% of them were counted only once. The top ten hold approximately 0.8% of the sample. According to the study, the label for this sample's time point signals: week 23, last vaccination. Every vaccine dose consisted of 300 ug of a 20-mer mutant IDH1 peptide in Montanide, administered subcutaneously together with topical imiquimod. Newly diagnosed WHO grade 3 or 4 IDH1-mutant astrocytomas showing loss of nuclear ATRX were present in the donors. The samples were drawn from NOA16, a multicentre, single-arm, open-label phase I trial in Germany that tested a mutant IDH1 peptide vaccine in humans for the first time. Genomic DNA for TCRB sequencing was extracted from EDTA blood using the DNeasy Blood and Tissue Kit.

Inclusive of the bounding cysteine and phenylalanine, the CDR3 is 13 residues long. The kept DNA is CDR3 alone, 39 bases in frame from the first base. For CDR1 and CDR2, the germline V gene (reference sequence) lists GTSNPN and SVGIG. V is clipped by 2 bases and J by 3 bases, and the sequence between their germline boundaries is 10 bases long. The material was PBMCs, obtained from a glioma patient whose treatment included an IDH1 peptide vaccine. The clonotype originates from a woman aged 50 to 65 with glioma. This chain is built from TRBV30 and TRBJ1-1, and perhaps TRBD1 as D gene, on 5 matching bases. In nucleotide form, the sequence is TGTGCCTGGAGTTCGGGGGTACACACTGAAGCTTTCTTT. Translated, it reads CAWSSGVHTEAFF.